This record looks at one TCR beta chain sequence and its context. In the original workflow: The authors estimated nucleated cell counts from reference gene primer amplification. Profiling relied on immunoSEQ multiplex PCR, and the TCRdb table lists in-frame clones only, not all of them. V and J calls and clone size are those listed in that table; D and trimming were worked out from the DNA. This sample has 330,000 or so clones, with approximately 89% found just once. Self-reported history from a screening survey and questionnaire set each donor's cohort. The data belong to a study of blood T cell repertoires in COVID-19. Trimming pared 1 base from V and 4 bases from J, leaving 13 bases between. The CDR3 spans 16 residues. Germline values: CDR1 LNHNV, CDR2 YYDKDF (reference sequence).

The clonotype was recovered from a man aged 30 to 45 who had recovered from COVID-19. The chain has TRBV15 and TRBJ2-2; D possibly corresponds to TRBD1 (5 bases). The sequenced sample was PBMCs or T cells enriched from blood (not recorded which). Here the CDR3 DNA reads TGTGCCACCAGCAGAGGTCACCAGGGTGGCACCGGGGAGCTGTTTTTT. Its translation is CATSRGHQGGTGELFF.